Following are 23 T cell receptor beta chains from one sample sequenced in a study of siplizumab effects on memory and regulatory T cells. Sequencing used immunoSEQ multiplex PCR; TCRdb keeps in-frame clones, though not all of them. The sample lists 50,000 to 75,000 clones; around 79% were seen once. Specimen: memory CD4+ T cells sorted from blood. The source of these receptors is a human donor in good health.

The chain is built from TRBV28 and TRBJ1-6, with D unresolved. The CDR3 spans 12 residues. Germline values: CDR1 MDHEN, CDR2 SYDVKM. The V and J ends lost 7 bases and 8 bases respectively, with 9 bases between them. The CDR3 nucleotides read TGTGCCAGCAAAATGGAGGATTCACCCCTCCACTTT. This encodes CASKMEDSPLHF.

The rearrangement uses TRBV7-8 and TRBJ2-3; no definite D call. V was pared by 1 base and J by 7 bases, with 21 bases between. The CDR3 runs to 17 residues. Germline V gives CDR1 SGHVS, CDR2 FQNEAQ. CDR3 nucleotide sequence: TGTGCCAGCAGCTTAGGGGCACTTAATTTCGCTGGGCATACGCAGTATTTT. Its translation is CASSLGALNFAGHTQYF.

Of note for this clone: The same CDR3 arises from other DNA sequences in this sample as well. The chain recombines TRBV7-4 with TRBJ2-7; TRBD1 aligns across 7 bases. Per germline, CDR1 SGHVT and CDR2 SQSDAQ. This CDR3 has 14 amino acids. V was pared by 1 base and J by 6 bases, with 6 bases of the junction left unmatched. The CDR3 region has the DNA TGTGCCAGCAGCTTAGTCAAGACAGGGCTCGAGCAGTACTTC. This gives the protein CASSLVKTGLEQYF.

The V call is TRBV11-2, the J call TRBJ2-5; D ambiguous. This CDR3 is 16 amino acids long. The germline V gene has CDR1 SGHAT and CDR2 FQNNGV. With 0 bases removed from V and 0 bases from J, the gap between germline ends came to 11 bases. The CDR3 DNA reads TGTGCCAGCAGCTTAGATGGACCCTCGTACCAAGAGACCCAGTACTTC. Amino acid sequence: CASSLDGPSYQETQYF.

This chain uses TRBV5-5 with TRBJ2-7; 7 bases line up with TRBD2. Germline-derived CDR1 and CDR2 are SGHKS and YYEKEE (reference sequence). Unmatched junction bases numbered 10, after V lost 4 bases and J lost 6 bases. The CDR3 is 14 residues long. Here the CDR3 reads CASSLTSHALEQYF. The CDR3 DNA reads as TGTGCCAGCAGCCTGACTAGCCATGCCCTCGAGCAGTACTTC.

This chain links TRBV11-3 with TRBJ2-7, with D uncertain. Trimming removed 5 bases from V and 0 bases from J, with 5 bases in between. The CDR3 extends over 12 amino acids. Germline assignment: CDR1 SGHNT and CDR2 YENEEA. Written as DNA, the CDR3 is TGTGCCAGCAGCGACAACTCCTACGAGCAGTACTTC. Translation gives CASSDNSYEQYF.

This clone was detected once. The rearrangement links TRBV19 to TRBJ1-5; D remains unclear. V was shortened by 4 bases and J by 7 bases, with 11 bases between the two germline ends. The CDR3 is 13 amino acids. CDR1 is LNHDA and CDR2 is SQIVND in the germline V gene (reference sequence). The CDR3 coding sequence is TGTGCCAGTAGTAGAGCTGCGGGACAGCCCCAGCATTTT. It encodes CASSRAAGQPQHF. Filled out from reference TRBV19 and TRBJ1-5, the complete variable domain reads DGGITQSPKYLFRKEGQNVTLSCEQNLNHDAMYWYRQDPGQGLRLIYYSQIVNDFQKGDIAEGYSVSREKKESFPLTVTSAQKNPTAFYLCASSRAAGQPQHFGDGTRLSIL.

The V gene is TRBV6-6, the J gene TRBJ2-7; no clear D gene. Deletions cut 0 bases from V and 9 bases from J, with 9 bases between. Germline V lookup: CDR1 MNHNY, CDR2 SVGAGI (reference sequence). The length of the CDR3 is 12 residues. CDR3 nucleotides: TGTGCCAGCAGTTACTCTGAATCGGGGCAGTACTTC. Amino acids: CASSYSESGQYF.

The chain recombines TRBV5-1 with TRBJ2-2, with D perhaps TRBD1 (5 bases). This CDR3 region has 15 residues. CDR1 and CDR2 from the germline V gene are SGHRS and YFSETQ. V was cut by 4 bases and J by 4 bases, with 14 bases left in between. The CDR3 protein is CASSPGPSSTGELFF. The DNA for the CDR3 is TGCGCCAGCAGCCCAGGGCCGTCCTCCACCGGGGAGCTGTTTTTT.

The V call is TRBV7-8, the J call TRBJ1-5, with D maybe TRBD1 (5 bases). Looked up from germline, CDR1 is SGHVS and CDR2 is FQNEAQ. V shed 1 base and J shed 7 bases, with 17 bases lying between them. The CDR3 covers 16 residues. The CDR3 bases are TGTGCCAGCAGCTTAGGGTGGAGGGGAGAAGGACAGCCCCAGCATTTT. As protein: CASSLGWRGEGQPQHF.

This clone was counted once. The genes are TRBV9 and TRBJ1-2; D possibly corresponds to TRBD1 (5 bases). The CDR3 loop spans 14 amino acids. Germline V gives CDR1 SGDLS, CDR2 YYNGEE. Trimming removed 0 bases from V and 5 bases from J, with 11 bases in between. The CDR3 loop reads CASSVVPEGYGYTF. CDR3 nucleotide sequence: TGTGCCAGCAGCGTAGTACCCGAGGGGTATGGCTACACCTTC.

The chain couples TRBV2 to TRBJ1-5; D ambiguous. There are 12 residues in the CDR3. Germline V gene sequence: CDR1 SNHLY, CDR2 FYNNEI. V gave up 6 bases and J gave up 0 bases, with 3 bases separating them. CDR3 nucleotide sequence: TGTGCCAGCAGATATAGCAATCAGCCCCAGCATTTT. This sequence encodes CASRYSNQPQHF.

The rearrangement links TRBV5-4 to TRBJ2-5; D tentatively fits TRBD1 or TRBD2 (5 bases each). This CDR3 has 15 amino acids. Germline CDR1 is SGHNT and CDR2 is YYREEE (reference sequence). V was trimmed by 3 bases and J by 2 bases, leaving 14 bases between them. The CDR3 loop reads CASSSGRTVQETQYF. Written as DNA, the CDR3 is TGTGCCAGCAGCTCGGGACGGACTGTACAAGAGACCCAGTACTTC.

This clone was observed a single time. The V and J genes are TRBV30 and TRBJ1-2; D ambiguous. Trimming stripped 3 bases from V and 4 bases from J, with 15 bases between. CDR3 length equals 14 residues. CDR1 and CDR2 (germline): GTSNPN, SVGIG (reference sequence). The CDR3 is CAWSASYGPYGYTF. The CDR3, as DNA: TGTGCCTGGAGCGCCTCTTACGGACCCTATGGCTACACCTTC. Complete variable domain (other parts from reference TRBV30 and TRBJ1-2): SQTIHQWPATLVQPVGSPLSLECTVEGTSNPNLYWYRQAAGRGLQLLFYSVGIGQISSEVPQNLSASRPQDRQFILSSKKLLLSDSGFYLCAWSASYGPYGYTFGSGTRLTVV.

The table lists this clone with a count of one. The rearrangement joins TRBV4-2 to TRBJ1-6; D is perhaps TRBD1 (5 bases). CDR1 is LGHNA and CDR2 is YNFKEQ in the germline V gene. CDR3 length: 16 residues. V was cut by 2 bases and J by 7 bases, with 15 bases left in between. CDR3 bases: TGTGCCAGCAGCCAACCTTCGGGGACGGTGAATTCACCCCTCCACTTT. Its protein product is CASSQPSGTVNSPLHF.

This chain uses TRBV19 with TRBJ2-7, with 8 nucleotides matching TRBD2. The CDR3 covers 15 residues. V shed 5 bases, J shed 2 bases, and the junction held 8 bases outside the gene matches. The germline gives CDR1 LNHDA, CDR2 SQIVND (reference sequence). The DNA of the CDR3 is TGTGCCAGTAGTCCTTTTATCGGGGGGGCCTACGAGCAGTACTTC. This encodes CASSPFIGGAYEQYF.

V usage is TRBV7-3 and J usage is TRBJ2-7; TRBD2 agrees at 8 bases. This CDR3 has 15 residues. CDR1 and CDR2 from the germline V gene are SGHTA and FQGTGA. Trimming took 2 bases from V and 4 from J; bases not matched to a gene: 7. The CDR3 nucleotides read TGTGCCAGCAGCTTAGCAGCGGGGGCCGAATACGAGCAGTACTTC. Its protein product is CASSLAAGAEYEQYF.

This clone was seen only once. This chain's CDR3 is CASSDRPSSYNSPLHF. CDR3 sequence (DNA): TGTGCCAGCAGTGATAGACCTAGCTCCTATAATTCACCCCTCCACTTT. The chain is built from TRBV5-5 and TRBJ1-6; D ambiguous. With 5 bases removed from V and 0 bases from J, the gap between germline ends came to 12 bases. This CDR3 has 16 residues. The germline CDR1 and CDR2 sequences are SGHKS and YYEKEE (reference sequence). Full variable domain (rest looked up from reference TRBV5-5 and TRBJ1-6): DAGVTQSPTHLIKTRGQQVTLRCSPISGHKSVSWYQQVLGQGPQFIFQYYEKEERGRGNFPDRFSARQFPNYSSELNVNALLLGDSALYLCASSDRPSSYNSPLHFGNGTRLTVT.

The CDR3 bases are TGTGCCAGCGGTAGACAGGGGAATTGGCAAGAGACCCAGTACTTC. Residues: CASGRQGNWQETQYF. The rearrangement uses TRBV25-1 and TRBJ2-5, with 8 bases matching TRBD1. Germline V CDR1 and CDR2: MGHDK, SYGVNS. This CDR3 is built from 15 residues. Trimming removed 8 bases from V and 2 bases from J; junction bases left unmatched: 10.

V and J are TRBV6-1 and TRBJ1-5, with D possibly being TRBD1 (5 bases). Germline CDR1 and CDR2: MNHNS and SASEGT. This CDR3 is built from 16 residues. V lost 2 bases and J 3 bases, leaving 14 bases between the germline ends. The CDR3 here is CASSEIGDRFNQPQHF. CDR3 DNA: TGTGCCAGCAGTGAAATCGGCGACAGATTCAATCAGCCCCAGCATTTT.

CDR3 loop: CASRTTNGELFF. DNA for the CDR3: TGTGCCAGCAGGACGACAAACGGGGAGCTGTTTTTT. The chain uses TRBV7-9 and TRBJ2-2; D not certain. The germline gives CDR1 SEHNR, CDR2 FQNEAQ (reference sequence). The CDR3 totals 12 residues. Trimming stripped 6 bases from V and 7 bases from J, with 9 bases between.

Turning to this clone: Other DNA sequences in this specimen translate into the identical CDR3. The V gene is TRBV7-2, the J gene TRBJ2-5; D may be TRBD1 (5 bases). Between the trimmed V and J ends, which lost 4 bases and 1 base, there was a span of 7 bases. Germline CDR1 SGHTA, CDR2 FQGNSA. The CDR3 sequence is 13 residues long. CDR3 sequence reads: CASSSRVQETQYF. DNA of the CDR3: TGTGCCAGCAGCTCCAGGGTCCAAGAGACCCAGTACTTC.

The CDR3 protein is CASSQDPFYREHNTEAFF. The CDR3 nucleotides are TGCGCCAGCAGCCAAGACCCCTTCTACAGGGAACATAACACTGAAGCTTTCTTT. The genes are TRBV4-3 and TRBJ1-1; possible D gene TRBD1, 6 bases. Germline V gene lookup returns CDR1 LGHNA and CDR2 YSLEER. V lost 0 bases and J lost 2, with 19 bases in between. The CDR3 has 18 residues.